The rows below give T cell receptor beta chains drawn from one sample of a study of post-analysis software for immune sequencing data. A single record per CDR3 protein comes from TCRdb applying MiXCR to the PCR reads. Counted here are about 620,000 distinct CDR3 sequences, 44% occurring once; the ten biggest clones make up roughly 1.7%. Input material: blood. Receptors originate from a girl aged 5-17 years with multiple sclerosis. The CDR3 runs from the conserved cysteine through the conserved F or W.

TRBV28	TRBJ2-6	CASSFRILRLNSGANVLTF
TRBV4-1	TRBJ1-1	CASSRPQVNTEAFF
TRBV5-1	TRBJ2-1	CASSSDLLWGYDNEQFF
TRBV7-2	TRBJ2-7	CASSFGGREQYF
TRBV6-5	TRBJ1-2	CASSYSDRGGYGYTF
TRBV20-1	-	CSARDMTGETQYF
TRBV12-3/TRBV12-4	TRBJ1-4	CASSTRDRVSEKLFF
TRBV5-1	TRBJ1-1	CASSSDSEAFF
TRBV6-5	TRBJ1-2	CASSARDYYGYTF
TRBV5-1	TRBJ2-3	CASSLEPSGTSTDTQYF
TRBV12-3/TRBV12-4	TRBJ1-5	CASSLGQGGLRGNQPQHF
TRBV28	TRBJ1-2	CASSFRDRTDRYGYTF
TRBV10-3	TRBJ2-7	CAIRRQGDFANEQYF
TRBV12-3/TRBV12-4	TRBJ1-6	CASSPDREISPLHF
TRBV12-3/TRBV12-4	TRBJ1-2	CASSLSIQGNYGYTF
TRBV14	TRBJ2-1	CASSHLGPSSYNEQFF
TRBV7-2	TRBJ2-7	CASSLDGTAAYEQYF
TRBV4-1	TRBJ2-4	CASSIQGAKNIQYF
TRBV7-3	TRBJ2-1	CASSPKGGGYNEQFF
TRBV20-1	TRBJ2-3	CSAEPTTDTQYF
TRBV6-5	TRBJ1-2	CASSYRVSYGYTF
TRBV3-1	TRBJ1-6	CASSHGSSINSPLHF
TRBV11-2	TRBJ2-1	CASTGLGQGYNEQFF
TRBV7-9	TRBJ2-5	CASSPRTVLGETQYF
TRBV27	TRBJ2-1	CASSTGRYNEQFF
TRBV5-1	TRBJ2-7	CASSGGAGDEQYF
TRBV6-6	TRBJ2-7	CASSYSTRGSYEQYF